This passage covers 5 T cell receptor beta chains from one sample sequenced in a study of CD8 T cells in ankylosing spondylitis. Whole-study results and caveats: Typical of ankylosing spondylitis blood, it appeared, was a TCR beta motif of seven to nine highly homologous variants.

TCRdb recomputed calls from the 5' RACE reads with MiXCR, one row per CDR3 protein. The top ten hold 13% to 15% of the sample, which has some 240,000 distinct CDR3 sequences, just under 7.5% seen once. These receptors' targets are unknown. Sequenced input: blood, either unsorted or a sorted T cell fraction (not recorded which). Receptor source: a male donor with ankylosing spondylitis.

Many counts were recorded for this clonotype. V and J are TRBV2 and TRBJ2-2; D might be TRBD1 (6 bases). Germline values: CDR1 SNHLY, CDR2 FYNNEI. Trimming shortened V by 10 bases and J by 5 bases, and 14 bases separated the two germline ends. The CDR3 is 13 amino acids. CDR3 in DNA: TGTGCCATTCACTCCGGGACAACCGGGGAGCTGTTTTTT. Its translation: CAIHSGTTGELFF.

The rearrangement links TRBV5-1 to TRBJ2-7; weak D call: TRBD1 (5 bases). The CDR3 spans 13 residues. Germline-derived CDR1 and CDR2 are SGHRS and YFSETQ. V was pared by 1 base and J by 7 bases, with 12 bases between. The CDR3 DNA reads TGCGCCAGCAGCTTGAGGGGAAATGGGGAGCAGTACTTC. It codes for CASSLRGNGEQYF.

The chain joins TRBV6-2 or TRBV6-3 to TRBJ2-1; the match to TRBD2 covers 11 bases. From germline, CDR1 is MNHEY and CDR2 SVGEGT. V lost 4 bases, J lost 8 bases, and 7 bases stayed unmatched. The CDR3 runs to 15 residues. The CDR3 DNA follows: TGTGCCAGCAGTTTAGCGGGAGGGTTTAGCTATGAGCAGTTCTTC. It encodes CASSLAGGFSYEQFF.

At least ten counts were recorded for this clonotype. The chain uses TRBV9 and TRBJ2-5; D unclear. Germline assignment: CDR1 SGDLS and CDR2 YYNGEE. Trimming cost V 3 bases and J 0 bases, with 6 bases left between them. The CDR3 has 13 amino acids. The CDR3 region is CASSEGYQETQYF. The CDR3 DNA follows: TGTGCCAGCAGCGAAGGGTACCAAGAGACCCAGTACTTC.

The chain employs TRBV7-9 and TRBJ2-7; 7 positions match TRBD1. CDR1 SEHNR and CDR2 FQNEAQ come from the germline V gene (reference sequence). V shed 5 bases and J 2 bases; nucleotides not matched to a gene: 9. CDR3 length: 15 amino acids. This CDR3 is CASSGGNRGPYEQYF. The CDR3 DNA reads as TGTGCCAGCAGCGGCGGCAACAGGGGTCCCTACGAGCAGTACTTC. The full variable domain, with the rest looked up from reference TRBV7-9 and TRBJ2-7, is DTGVSQNPRHKITKRGQNVTFRCDPISEHNRLYWYRQTLGQGPEFLTYFQNEAQLEKSRLLSDRFSAERPKGSFSTLEIQRTEQGDSAMYLCASSGGNRGPYEQYFGPGTRLTVT.